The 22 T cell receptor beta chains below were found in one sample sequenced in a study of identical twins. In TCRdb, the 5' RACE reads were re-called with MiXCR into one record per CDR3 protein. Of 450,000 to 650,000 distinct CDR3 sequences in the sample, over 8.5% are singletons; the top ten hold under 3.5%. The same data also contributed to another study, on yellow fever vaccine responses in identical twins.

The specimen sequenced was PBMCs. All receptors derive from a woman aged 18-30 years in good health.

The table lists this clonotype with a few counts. The CDR3 coding sequence is TGTGCCAGCAATGGGGAGCTTACCACAGATACGCAGTATTTT. Protein sequence: CASNGELTTDTQYF. The rearrangement links TRBV12-3 or TRBV12-4 to TRBJ2-3, with D perhaps matching TRBD2 (5 bases). CDR3 length: 14 amino acids. Trimming removed 7 bases from V and 2 bases from J, with 13 bases in between.

This chain's CDR3 is CAWSVQTEAFF. In nucleotides, the CDR3 is TGTGCCTGGAGTGTACAAACTGAAGCTTTCTTT. The chain employs TRBV30 and TRBJ1-1; D gene unclear. This CDR3 is built from 11 residues. CDR1 and CDR2 from the germline V gene are GTSNPN and SVGIG (reference sequence). With 0 bases removed from V and 5 bases from J, the gap between germline ends came to 4 bases.

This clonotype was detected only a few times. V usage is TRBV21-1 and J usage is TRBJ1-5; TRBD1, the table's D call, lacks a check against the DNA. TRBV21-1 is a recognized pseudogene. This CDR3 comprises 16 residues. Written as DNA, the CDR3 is TGTGCCAGCAAAATCCGGGACAGAAATAGCAATCAGCCCCAGCATTTT. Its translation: CASKIRDRNSNQPQHF.

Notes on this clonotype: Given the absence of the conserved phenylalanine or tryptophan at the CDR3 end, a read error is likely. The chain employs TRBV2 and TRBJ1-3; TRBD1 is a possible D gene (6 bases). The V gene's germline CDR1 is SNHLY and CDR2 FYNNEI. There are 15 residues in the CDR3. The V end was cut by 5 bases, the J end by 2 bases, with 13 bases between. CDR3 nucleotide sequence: TGTGCCAGCAGTACCAGGGGCAGACCTGGAAACACCATATATTCT. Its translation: CASSTRGRPGNTIYS.

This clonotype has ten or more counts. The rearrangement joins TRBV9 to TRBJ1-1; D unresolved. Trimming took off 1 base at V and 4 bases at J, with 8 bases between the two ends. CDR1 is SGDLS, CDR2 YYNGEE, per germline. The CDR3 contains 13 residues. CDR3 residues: CASSVKGSTEAFF. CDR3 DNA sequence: TGTGCCAGCAGCGTAAAGGGTAGCACTGAAGCTTTCTTT.

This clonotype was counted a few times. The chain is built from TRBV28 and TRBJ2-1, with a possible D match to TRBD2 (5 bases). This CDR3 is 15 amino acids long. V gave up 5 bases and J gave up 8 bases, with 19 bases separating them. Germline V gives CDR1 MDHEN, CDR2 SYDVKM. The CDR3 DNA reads TGTGCCAGCAGTGTCCCGGGATTACCGCTCCATGAGCAGTTCTTC. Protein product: CASSVPGLPLHEQFF.

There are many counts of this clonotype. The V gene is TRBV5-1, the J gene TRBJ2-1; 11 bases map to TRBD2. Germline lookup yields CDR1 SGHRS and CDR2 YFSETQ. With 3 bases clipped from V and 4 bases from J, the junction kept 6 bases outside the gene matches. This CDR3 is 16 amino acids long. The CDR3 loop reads CASSSAGTSGYNEQFF. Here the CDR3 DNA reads TGCGCCAGCAGCTCGGCCGGGACTAGCGGTTACAATGAGCAGTTCTTC.

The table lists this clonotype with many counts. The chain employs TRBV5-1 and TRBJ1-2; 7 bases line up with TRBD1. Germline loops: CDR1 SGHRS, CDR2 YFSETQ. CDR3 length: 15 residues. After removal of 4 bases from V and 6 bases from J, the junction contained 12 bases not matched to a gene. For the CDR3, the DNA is TGCGCCAGCAGCAGCCCGGACAGGCTACCGGATGGCTACACCTTC. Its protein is CASSSPDRLPDGYTF.

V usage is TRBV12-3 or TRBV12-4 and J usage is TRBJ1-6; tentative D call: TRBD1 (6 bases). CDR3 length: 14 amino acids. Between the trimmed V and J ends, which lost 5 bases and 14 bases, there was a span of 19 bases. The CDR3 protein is CASSPNRQVFTLHF. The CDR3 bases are TGTGCCAGCAGTCCGAATCGACAGGTATTTACCCTCCACTTT.

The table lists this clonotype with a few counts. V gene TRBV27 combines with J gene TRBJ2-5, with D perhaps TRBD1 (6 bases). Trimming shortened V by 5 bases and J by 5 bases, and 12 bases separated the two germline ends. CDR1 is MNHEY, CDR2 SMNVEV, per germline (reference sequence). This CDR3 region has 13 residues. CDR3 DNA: TGTGCCAGCAGTAACAGGGTGGGGGAGACCCAGTACTTC. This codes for CASSNRVGETQYF.

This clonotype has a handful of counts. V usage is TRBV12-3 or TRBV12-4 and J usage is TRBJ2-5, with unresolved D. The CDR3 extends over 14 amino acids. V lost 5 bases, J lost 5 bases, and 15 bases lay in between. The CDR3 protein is CASSLRVPGETQYF. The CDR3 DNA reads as TGTGCCAGCAGTCTCCGGGTGCCTGGGGAGACCCAGTACTTC.

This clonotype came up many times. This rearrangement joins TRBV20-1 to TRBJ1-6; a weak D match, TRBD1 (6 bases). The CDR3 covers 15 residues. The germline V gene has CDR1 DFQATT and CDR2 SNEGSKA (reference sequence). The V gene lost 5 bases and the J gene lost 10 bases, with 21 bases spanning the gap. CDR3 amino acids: CSAPPGQLKSSPLHF. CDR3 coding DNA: TGCAGTGCTCCTCCCGGACAGCTGAAATCGTCACCCCTCCACTTT.

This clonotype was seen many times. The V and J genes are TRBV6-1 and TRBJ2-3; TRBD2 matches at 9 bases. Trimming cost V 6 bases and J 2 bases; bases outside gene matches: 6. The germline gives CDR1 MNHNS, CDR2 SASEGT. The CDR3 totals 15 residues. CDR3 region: CASRPSGVYTDTQYF. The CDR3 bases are TGTGCCAGCAGGCCTAGCGGGGTCTACACAGATACGCAGTATTTT.

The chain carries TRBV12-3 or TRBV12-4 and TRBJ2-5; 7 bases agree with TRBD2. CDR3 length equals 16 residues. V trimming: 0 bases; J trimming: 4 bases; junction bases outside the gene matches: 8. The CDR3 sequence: CASSLAGVREGETQYF. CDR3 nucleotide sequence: TGTGCCAGCAGTTTAGCGGGAGTAAGGGAGGGAGAGACCCAGTACTTC.

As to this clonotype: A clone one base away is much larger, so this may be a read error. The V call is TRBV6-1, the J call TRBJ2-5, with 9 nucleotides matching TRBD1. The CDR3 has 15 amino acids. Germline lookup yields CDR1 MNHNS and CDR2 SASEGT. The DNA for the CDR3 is TGTGCCAGCAGTGGCGGGACAGGGCCTCTAGAGTCCCAGTACTTC. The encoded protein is CASSGGTGPLESQYF.

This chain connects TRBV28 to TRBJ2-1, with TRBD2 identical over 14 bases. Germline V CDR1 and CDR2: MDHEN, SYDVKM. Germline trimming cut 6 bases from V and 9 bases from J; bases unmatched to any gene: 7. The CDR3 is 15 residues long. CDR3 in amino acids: CASRLGTSGSAEQFF. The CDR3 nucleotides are TGTGCCAGCAGACTAGGGACTAGCGGGAGCGCTGAGCAGTTCTTC.

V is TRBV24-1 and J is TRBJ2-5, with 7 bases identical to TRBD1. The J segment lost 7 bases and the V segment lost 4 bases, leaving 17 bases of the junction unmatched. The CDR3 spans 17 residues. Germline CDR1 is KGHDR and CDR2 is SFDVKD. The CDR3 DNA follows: TGTGCCACCAGTGACCCCCGGACAGGCAACCCGACCGGGACCCAGTACTTC. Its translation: CATSDPRTGNPTGTQYF.

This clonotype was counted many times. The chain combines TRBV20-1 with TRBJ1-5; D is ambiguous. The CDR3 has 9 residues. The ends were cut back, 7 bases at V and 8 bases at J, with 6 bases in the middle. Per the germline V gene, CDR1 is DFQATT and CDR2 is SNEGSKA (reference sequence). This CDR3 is CSVAEPQHF. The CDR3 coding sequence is TGCAGTGTCGCGGAGCCCCAGCATTTT.

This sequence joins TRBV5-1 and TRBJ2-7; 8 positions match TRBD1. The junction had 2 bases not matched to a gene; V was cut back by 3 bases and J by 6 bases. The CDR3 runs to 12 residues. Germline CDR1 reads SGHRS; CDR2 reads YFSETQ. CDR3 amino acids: CASSWTGTEQYF. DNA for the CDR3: TGCGCCAGCAGCTGGACAGGGACCGAGCAGTACTTC.

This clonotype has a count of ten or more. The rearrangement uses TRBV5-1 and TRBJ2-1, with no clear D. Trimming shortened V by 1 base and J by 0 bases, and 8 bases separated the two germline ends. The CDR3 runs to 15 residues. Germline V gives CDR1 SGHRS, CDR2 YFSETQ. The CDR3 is CASSLYPSSYNEQFF. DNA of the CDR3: TGCGCCAGCAGCTTGTATCCAAGCTCCTACAATGAGCAGTTCTTC.

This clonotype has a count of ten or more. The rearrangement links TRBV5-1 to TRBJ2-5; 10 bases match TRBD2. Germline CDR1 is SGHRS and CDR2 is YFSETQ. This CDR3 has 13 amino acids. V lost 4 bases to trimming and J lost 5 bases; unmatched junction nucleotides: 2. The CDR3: CASSPAGGETQYF. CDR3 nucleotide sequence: TGCGCCAGCAGCCCAGCGGGGGGGGAGACCCAGTACTTC.

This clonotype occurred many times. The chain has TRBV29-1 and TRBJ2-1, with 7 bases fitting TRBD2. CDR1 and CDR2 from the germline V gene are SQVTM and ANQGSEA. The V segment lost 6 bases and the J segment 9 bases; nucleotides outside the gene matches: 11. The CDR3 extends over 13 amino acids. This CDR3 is CSVAAGDATEQFF. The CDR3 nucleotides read TGCAGCGTCGCGGCGGGAGACGCCACTGAGCAGTTCTTC.